The 28 T cell receptor beta chains below come from one sample, sequenced in a study of neurological immune-mediated disorders. TCRdb recomputed calls from the 5' RACE reads with MiXCR, one row per CDR3 protein. The repertoire holds some 66,000 distinct CDR3 sequences, with 4.5% as singletons. The sequenced sample was PBMCs. The receptors come from a young man with multiple sclerosis.

This clonotype showed up many times. This chain uses TRBV12-3 or TRBV12-4 with TRBJ2-1; a weak D match, TRBD2 (7 bases). The CDR3 length is 14 residues. The V and J ends lost 4 bases and 8 bases respectively, with 15 bases between them. The CDR3 coding sequence is TGTGCCAGCAGTTCGGTAGGGGGGGCGCATGAGCAGTTCTTC. This translates into CASSSVGGAHEQFF.

V usage is TRBV4-1 and J usage is TRBJ1-4, with 7 bases identical to TRBD1. V lost 3 bases and J lost 5; bases outside the gene matches: 6. The length of the CDR3 is 15 residues. The germline CDR1 and CDR2 sequences are MGHRA and YSYEKL. The CDR3 DNA is TGCGCCAGCAGCCACTTACAGGGGCAGAATGAAAAACTGTTTTTT. As protein: CASSHLQGQNEKLFF.

This clonotype has ten or more counts. The chain has TRBV18 and TRBJ2-7, with D tentatively TRBD2 (5 bases). Germline CDR1 is KGHSH and CDR2 is LQKENI. Trimming left V 3 bases short and J 4 bases short, with 7 bases between. The CDR3 has 12 residues. The DNA of the CDR3 is TGTGCCAGCTCACCGACGGGATACGAGCAGTACGTC. This sequence encodes CASSPTGYEQYV.

In its sample, this clonotype was seen many times. The chain combines TRBV20-1 with TRBJ2-4, with 7 bases that match TRBD1. The CDR3 has 11 residues. Germline-derived CDR1 and CDR2 are DFQATT and SNEGSKA (reference sequence). Losses at the gene ends were 3 bases for V and 15 bases for J; bases not matched to a gene: 8. CDR3 nucleotide sequence: TGCAGTGCTAGTGATGGACAGGCTCGGTACTTC. It yields the protein CSASDGQARYF.

Many counts were recorded for this clonotype. This chain connects TRBV20-1 to TRBJ2-2, with TRBD2 identical over 8 bases. V trimming: 1 base; J trimming: 4 bases; junction bases outside the gene matches: 5. The germline gives CDR1 DFQATT, CDR2 SNEGSKA (reference sequence). There are 15 residues in the CDR3. The CDR3 DNA sequence: TGCAGTGCTAGAGTCGGGGGGGCGAGCACCGGGGAGCTGTTTTTT. It is translated as CSARVGGASTGELFF.

This clonotype was counted only a few times. An end of the junction does not agree with germline; a read error may underlie this. This chain connects TRBV12-3 or TRBV12-4 to TRBJ1-5; 9 positions match TRBD1. The CDR3 loop spans 15 amino acids. The CDR3 DNA sequence: TGTGCCAGCAGTTCGGGACAGGGTGGGCATCAGCCCCAGAATTTT. It codes for CASSSGQGGHQPQNF.

This CDR3 reads CATSRDPRPYNEQFF. The CDR3 DNA follows: TGTGCCACCAGCAGAGATCCCAGACCCTACAATGAGCAGTTCTTC. The gene calls are TRBV15 and TRBJ2-1; no reliable D call. V was pared by 0 bases and J by 2 bases, with 8 bases between. From germline, CDR1 is LNHNV and CDR2 YYDKDF (reference sequence). The CDR3 length is 15 residues. The full variable domain, in which reference TRBV15 and TRBJ2-1 provide the parts outside the CDR3, is DAMVIQNPRYQVTQFGKPVTLSCSQTLNHNVMYWYQQKSSQAPKLLFHYYDKDFNNEADTPDNFQSRRPNTSFCFLDIRSPGLGDTAMYLCATSRDPRPYNEQFFGPGTRLTVL.

This clonotype was observed many times. Here the CDR3 DNA reads TGCGCCAGCAGCTTGTATCCGACCGGGGAGCTGTTTTTT. It yields the protein CASSLYPTGELFF. The chain uses TRBV5-1 and TRBJ2-2; no firm D call. Germline V gene data show CDR1 as SGHRS and CDR2 as YFSETQ. This CDR3 has 13 residues. Trimming took off 1 base at V and 5 bases at J, with 6 bases between the two ends.

In this sample, this clonotype turned up many times. The gene calls are TRBV10-3 and TRBJ1-5; D perhaps matches TRBD1 (5 bases). The CDR3 spans 14 residues. The germline CDR1 and CDR2 sequences are ENHRY and SYGVKD. V shed 4 bases and J shed 4 bases, with 11 bases lying between them. CDR3 nucleotide sequence: TGTGCCATCAGTGCGGCCGGGGGGAATCAGCCCCAGCATTTT. The encoded protein is CAISAAGGNQPQHF.

This clonotype was observed a handful of times. The chain uses TRBV10-2 and TRBJ2-1; TRBD1 matches 8 bases. The length of the CDR3 is 15 residues. Per germline, CDR1 WSHSY and CDR2 SAAADI. V dropped 2 bases and J dropped 10; count of bases not matched to a gene: 10. CDR3 DNA sequence: TGCGCCAGCAGTGAGAGGGACAGGTTAAGGGACGAGCAGTTCTTC. This codes for CASSERDRLRDEQFF.

The CDR3 spells CASSLDRGPFPRDQYV. The CDR3 bases are TGTGCCAGCAGCTTAGACAGGGGGCCCTTCCCCCGCGATCAGTACGTC. The gene calls are TRBV11-2 and TRBJ2-7, with 8 bases aligning to TRBD1. This CDR3 spans 16 amino acids. With 0 bases clipped from V and 10 bases from J, the junction kept 14 bases outside the gene matches. Germline values: CDR1 SGHAT, CDR2 FQNNGV.

This clonotype was observed at least ten times. This sequence joins TRBV4-1 and TRBJ2-7; D gene ambiguous. Germline values: CDR1 MGHRA, CDR2 YSYEKL. V was trimmed by 4 bases and J by 2 bases, leaving 9 bases between them. This CDR3 region has 13 residues. The CDR3 spells CASSPGIPYEQYF. CDR3 sequence (DNA): TGCGCCAGCAGCCCCGGAATCCCCTACGAGCAGTACTTC.

The chain joins TRBV5-1 to TRBJ2-3; a possible D gene is TRBD2 (5 bases). The CDR3 totals 14 residues. V was shortened by 4 bases and J by 4 bases, with 13 bases between the two germline ends. From germline, CDR1 is SGHRS and CDR2 YFSETQ. CDR3 sequence reads: CASSLVGRADTQYF. CDR3 in DNA: TGCGCCAGCAGCCTGGTAGGGCGGGCAGATACGCAGTATTTT.

This clonotype was recorded at least ten times. The genes are TRBV5-1 and TRBJ2-3; 8 bases agree with TRBD2. Germline V gives CDR1 SGHRS, CDR2 YFSETQ. Trimming cost V 0 bases and J 3 bases; bases outside gene matches: 9. This CDR3 contains 17 residues. Here the CDR3 DNA reads TGCGCCAGCAGCTTGGATAAGCTAGCGGGTCGAACAGATACGCAGTATTTT. This codes for CASSLDKLAGRTDTQYF.

This clonotype has ten or more counts. The rearrangement links TRBV11-2 to TRBJ2-5; D possibly uses TRBD1 or TRBD2 (5 bases each). This CDR3 has 16 residues. Germline V gene lookup returns CDR1 SGHAT and CDR2 FQNNGV. Trimming shortened V by 2 bases and J by 4 bases, and 17 bases separated the two germline ends. The CDR3 here is CASSLMGTWGRETQYF. CDR3 coding DNA: TGTGCCAGCAGCTTAATGGGGACCTGGGGTAGAGAGACCCAGTACTTC.

This clonotype was detected many times. The genes are TRBV10-3 and TRBJ1-2; D call uncertain. Looked up from germline, CDR1 is ENHRY and CDR2 is SYGVKD. This CDR3 is built from 12 residues. The V and J ends lost 4 bases and 8 bases respectively, with 11 bases between them. CDR3 nucleotide sequence: TGTGCCATCAGTGGTTCCCTCGAAGGCTACACCTTC. It is translated as CAISGSLEGYTF.

This clonotype came up many times. V gene TRBV5-1 combines with J gene TRBJ2-7, with 7 bases lining up with TRBD1. Per germline, CDR1 SGHRS and CDR2 YFSETQ. The CDR3 covers 12 residues. V lost 4 bases to trimming and J lost 5 bases; unmatched junction nucleotides: 3. The DNA for the CDR3 is TGCGCCAGCAGCGTGACAGGGAACGAGCAGTACTTC. Residues: CASSVTGNEQYF.

This clonotype has more than one count but fewer than ten. The genes are TRBV2 and TRBJ2-3; the D gene is possibly TRBD2 (6 bases). This CDR3 has 14 amino acids. Trimming removed 0 bases at V and 6 bases at J, with 10 bases between. Germline V lookup: CDR1 SNHLY, CDR2 FYNNEI. The CDR3 DNA follows: TGTGCCAGCAGTGAAGCCAGGAGGGGTGATACGCAGTATTTT. Amino acids: CASSEARRGDTQYF.

This clonotype has ten or more counts. CDR3 bases: TGCGCCAGCAGCCAGACTAGCGGGGGGCCACGTACTCAGTACTTC. It encodes CASSQTSGGPRTQYF. This chain connects TRBV5-1 to TRBJ2-4; 13 bases are a match to TRBD2. The CDR3 contains 15 residues. V lost 4 bases, J lost 12 bases, and 10 bases stayed unmatched. Germline V gene data show CDR1 as SGHRS and CDR2 as YFSETQ. Full variable domain (remainder filled in from reference TRBV5-1 and TRBJ2-4): KAGVTQTPRYLIKTRGQQVTLSCSPISGHRSVSWYQQTPGQGLQFLFEYFSETQRNKGNFPGRFSGRQFSNSRSEMNVSTLELGDSALYLCASSQTSGGPRTQYFGAGTRLSVL.

This clonotype was seen a handful of times. The chain employs TRBV19 and TRBJ1-2; D not certain. Germline V lookup: CDR1 LNHDA, CDR2 SQIVND (reference sequence). V was pared by 10 bases and J by 6 bases, with 15 bases between. This CDR3 region has 12 residues. The CDR3 region has the DNA TGTGCCACTTTGGACCTGCTTGATGGCTACACCTTC. Protein product: CATLDLLDGYTF.

This clonotype showed up many times. The chain combines TRBV7-9 with TRBJ2-4; D is unclear. Germline V gene data show CDR1 as SEHNR and CDR2 as FQNEAQ (reference sequence). Trimming took 2 bases from V and 8 from J, leaving 10 bases between them. The CDR3 extends over 13 amino acids. CDR3 nucleotides: TGTGCCAGCAGCTTAAGGCGCCAGGACATTCAGTACTTC. Its translation is CASSLRRQDIQYF.

In this sample, this clonotype turned up a few times. This rearrangement joins TRBV10-3 to TRBJ1-1, with unresolved D. The CDR3 spans 15 residues. The V and J ends lost 4 bases and 4 bases respectively, with 16 bases between them. Germline CDR1 and CDR2: ENHRY and SYGVKD. CDR3 loop: CAISGLSSRATEAFF. Written as DNA, the CDR3 is TGTGCCATCAGTGGGCTCTCGAGCCGCGCCACTGAAGCTTTCTTT.

As for this clonotype: This may come from a read error, since a much larger clone is one base off. Here the CDR3 reads CASSYSWGGQFGSNYGYTF. As DNA, the CDR3 is TGTGCCAGCAGTTACTCGTGGGGTGGACAGTTCGGATCTAACTATGGCTACACCTTC. The J gene is TRBJ1-2, the V gene TRBV6-6, with a weak D call TRBD1 (6 bases). Germline V gives CDR1 MNHNY, CDR2 SVGAGI (reference sequence). This CDR3 comprises 19 residues. V was shortened by 0 bases and J by 0 bases, with 20 bases between the two germline ends.

This clonotype showed up many times. The chain joins TRBV2 to TRBJ2-3; D is ambiguous. Germline V gene data show CDR1 as SNHLY and CDR2 as FYNNEI. Trimming removed 0 bases at V and 0 bases at J, with 10 bases between. There are 16 residues in the CDR3. The CDR3 region has the DNA TGTGCCAGCAGTGAAGCAAGGACGCCTAGCACAGATACGCAGTATTTT. Protein sequence: CASSEARTPSTDTQYF.

This clonotype was seen repeatedly, ten times or more. The chain is built from TRBV20-1 and TRBJ1-5; 11 bases are a match to TRBD1. V trimming: 5 bases; J trimming: 7 bases; junction bases outside the gene matches: 7. Germline values: CDR1 DFQATT, CDR2 SNEGSKA (reference sequence). CDR3 length: 14 residues. CDR3 in DNA: TGCAGTGCTTCGGGACAGGGGGTTGAACAGCCCCAGCATTTT. It codes for CSASGQGVEQPQHF.

This clonotype was picked up many times. The chain joins TRBV7-6 to TRBJ1-1; 7 nucleotides align to TRBD1. CDR3 size: 14 residues. J gave up 0 bases and V 4 bases, and 2 bases lay outside the gene matches. The V gene's germline CDR1 is SGHVS and CDR2 FNYEAQ. CDR3 in amino acids: CASSSDRVNTEAFF. Here the CDR3 DNA reads TGTGCCAGCAGCTCCGACAGGGTGAACACTGAAGCTTTCTTT.

This clonotype was counted many times. V usage is TRBV29-1 and J usage is TRBJ1-5; D call uncertain. V lost 7 bases to trimming and J lost 11 bases, with 15 bases between them. Germline-derived CDR1 and CDR2 are SQVTM and ANQGSEA. This CDR3 has 11 residues. The CDR3 DNA reads TGCAGCGCCAACTCTGGAGGAGCCCAGCATTTT. Residues: CSANSGGAQHF.

This clonotype rates as medium-sized. The chain couples TRBV3-1 to TRBJ2-7; 7 positions agree with TRBD1. Germline CDR1 and CDR2: LGHDT and YNNKEL (reference sequence). The CDR3 loop spans 15 amino acids. V lost 0 bases, J lost 2 bases, and 4 bases stayed unmatched. This CDR3 reads CASSQDGQAPYEQYF. CDR3 bases: TGTGCCAGCAGCCAAGATGGACAGGCTCCCTACGAGCAGTACTTC.